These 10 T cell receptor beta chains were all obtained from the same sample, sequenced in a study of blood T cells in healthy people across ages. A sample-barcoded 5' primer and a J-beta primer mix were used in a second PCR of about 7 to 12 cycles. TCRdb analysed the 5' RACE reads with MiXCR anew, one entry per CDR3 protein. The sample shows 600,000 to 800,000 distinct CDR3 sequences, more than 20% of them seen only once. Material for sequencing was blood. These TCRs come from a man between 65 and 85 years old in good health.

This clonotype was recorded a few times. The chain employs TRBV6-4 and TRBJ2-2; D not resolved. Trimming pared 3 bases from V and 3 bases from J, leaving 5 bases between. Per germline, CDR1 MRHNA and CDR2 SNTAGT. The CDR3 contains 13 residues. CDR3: CASSEADTGELFF. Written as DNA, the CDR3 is TGTGCCAGCAGTGAAGCCGACACCGGGGAGCTGTTTTTT.

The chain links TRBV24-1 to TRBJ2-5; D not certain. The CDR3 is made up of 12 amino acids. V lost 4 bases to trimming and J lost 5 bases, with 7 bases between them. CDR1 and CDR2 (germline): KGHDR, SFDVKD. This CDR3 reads CATSDPEETQYF. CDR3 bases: TGTGCCACCAGTGACCCCGAGGAGACCCAGTACTTC.

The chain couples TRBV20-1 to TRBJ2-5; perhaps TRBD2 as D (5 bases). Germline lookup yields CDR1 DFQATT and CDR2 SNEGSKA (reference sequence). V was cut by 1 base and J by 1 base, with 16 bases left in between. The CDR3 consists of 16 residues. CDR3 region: CSARGFLQAAQETQYF. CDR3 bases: TGCAGTGCTAGAGGGTTCTTGCAAGCGGCCCAAGAGACCCAGTACTTC.

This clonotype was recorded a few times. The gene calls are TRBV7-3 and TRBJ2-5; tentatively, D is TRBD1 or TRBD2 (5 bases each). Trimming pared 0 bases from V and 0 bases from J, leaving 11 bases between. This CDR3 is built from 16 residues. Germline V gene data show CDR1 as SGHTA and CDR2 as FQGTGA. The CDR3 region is CASSLTGERYQETQYF. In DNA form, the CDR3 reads TGTGCCAGCAGCTTAACGGGGGAGAGATACCAAGAGACCCAGTACTTC.

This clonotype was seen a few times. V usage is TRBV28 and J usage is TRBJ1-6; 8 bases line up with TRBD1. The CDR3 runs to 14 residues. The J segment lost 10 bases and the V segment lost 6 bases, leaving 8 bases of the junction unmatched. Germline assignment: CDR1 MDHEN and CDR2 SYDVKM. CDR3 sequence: CASSYGQGNSPLHF. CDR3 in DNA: TGTGCCAGCAGCTATGGACAGGGAAACTCACCCCTCCACTTT.

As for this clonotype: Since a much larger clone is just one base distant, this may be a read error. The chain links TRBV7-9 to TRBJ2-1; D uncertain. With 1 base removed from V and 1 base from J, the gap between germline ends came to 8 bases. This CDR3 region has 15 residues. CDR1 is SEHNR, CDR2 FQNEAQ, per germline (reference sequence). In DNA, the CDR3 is TGTGCCAGCAGCTTAGTCGGGTGTTCCTACAATGAGCAGTTCTTC. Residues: CASSLVGCSYNEQFF.

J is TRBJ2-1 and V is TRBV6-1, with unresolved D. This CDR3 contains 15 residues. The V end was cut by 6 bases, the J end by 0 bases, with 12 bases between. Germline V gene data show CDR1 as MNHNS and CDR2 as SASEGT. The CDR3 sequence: CASSVLGISYNEQFF. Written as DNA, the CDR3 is TGTGCCAGCAGCGTACTGGGAATCTCCTACAATGAGCAGTTCTTC.

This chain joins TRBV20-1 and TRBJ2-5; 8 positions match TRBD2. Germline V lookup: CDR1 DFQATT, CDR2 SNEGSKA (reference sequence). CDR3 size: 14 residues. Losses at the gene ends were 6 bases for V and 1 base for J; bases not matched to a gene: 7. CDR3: CSAPISGTQETQYF. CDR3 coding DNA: TGCAGTGCACCGATTAGCGGGACCCAAGAGACCCAGTACTTC.

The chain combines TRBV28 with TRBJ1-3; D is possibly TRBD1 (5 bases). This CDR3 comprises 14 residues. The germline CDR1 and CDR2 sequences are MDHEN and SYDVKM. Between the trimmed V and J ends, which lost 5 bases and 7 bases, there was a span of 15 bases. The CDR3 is CASSLDRVGNTIYF. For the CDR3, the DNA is TGTGCCAGCAGTCTCGACAGAGTAGGCAACACCATATATTTT.

The CDR3 DNA follows: TGTGCCAGCAGTTCGGGTAGCGGGATAGCAGATACGCAGTATTTT. Translated, it gives CASSSGSGIADTQYF. This chain links TRBV12-3 or TRBV12-4 with TRBJ2-3; 8 nucleotides align to TRBD2. J lost 4 bases, V lost 4 bases, and 7 bases had no gene match. The CDR3 is 15 amino acids.